This passage covers 16 T cell receptor beta chains from one sample sequenced in a study of monozygotic twins with inflammatory bowel disease (dated by TCRdb to between 2019 and 2020). The method was 5' RACE. The sequencer was an Illumina HiSeq 2500. After TCRdb reprocessed the reads, each CDR3 protein sequence was kept as one row, without DNA. For this sample, the table gives about 380,000 distinct CDR3 sequences. Together, the top ten hold around 2.6% of the sample. Sequenced sample: blood. These receptors were obtained from a human donor with ulcerative colitis or Crohn's disease, or a healthy co-twin of an affected twin (not recorded which).

This chain uses TRBV29-1 with TRBJ1-2; the TCRdb D gene call, TRBD1, has no DNA to confirm it. The CDR3 length is 11 residues. Germline CDR1 reads SQVTM; CDR2 reads ANQGSEA. The CDR3 spells CSVTTGYGYTF.

This rearrangement joins TRBV12-3 or TRBV12-4 to TRBJ2-2; no DNA is available, so the TRBD1 call from TCRdb remains unchecked. The CDR3 is 15 amino acids. CDR3 region: CASSDRDSNTGELFF.

The CDR3 sequence is CSASERSGTGELFF. The chain joins TRBV20-1 to TRBJ2-2. The CDR3 covers 14 residues. Germline V gene sequence: CDR1 DFQATT, CDR2 SNEGSKA (reference sequence).

The rearrangement links TRBV7-9 to TRBJ2-3. This CDR3 region has 12 residues. In germline, CDR1 is SEHNR, CDR2 FQNEAQ (reference sequence). CDR3: CASSLALDTQYF.

The genes are TRBV5-1 and TRBJ1-4; TCRdb's D gene call, TRBD1, goes unchecked for lack of DNA. The V gene's germline CDR1 is SGHRS and CDR2 YFSETQ. The CDR3 runs to 14 residues. Here the CDR3 reads CASSHSYDSEKLFF.

V is TRBV11-2 and J is TRBJ2-2; TCRdb reports TRBD1, a call that lacks DNA to check it against. In germline, CDR1 is SGHAT, CDR2 FQNNGV. This CDR3 contains 15 residues. The CDR3 reads CASSLDRVNTGELFF.

CDR3 region: CASSLLSDQPQHF. The genes are TRBV7-2 and TRBJ1-5. CDR3 length: 13 residues. Germline CDR1 is SGHTA and CDR2 is FQGNSA.

The chain couples TRBV6-5 to TRBJ2-2. Germline values: CDR1 MNHEY, CDR2 SVGAGI. The CDR3 is 14 amino acids. The CDR3 spells CASSYWHDLGELFF.

V usage is TRBV20-1 and J usage is TRBJ1-1; lacking DNA, the TRBD1 call made by TCRdb goes unchecked. Germline V gene data show CDR1 as DFQATT and CDR2 as SNEGSKA (reference sequence). The CDR3 loop spans 17 amino acids. CDR3 residues: CSASDRDRVRWDTEAFF.

The chain carries TRBV20-1 and TRBJ2-2; TCRdb's D call of TRBD2 is untestable without DNA. Germline V lookup: CDR1 DFQATT, CDR2 SNEGSKA (reference sequence). This CDR3 region has 16 residues. CDR3 region: CSAPPTAGGRTGELFF.

CDR3 region: CASSRRGAWNEQFF. The genes are TRBV12-3 or TRBV12-4 and TRBJ2-1; TCRdb designates TRBD2, a call that cannot be tested without DNA. The CDR3 is 14 residues long.

J is TRBJ2-7 and V is TRBV12-3 or TRBV12-4; the TRBD2 assignment by TCRdb is unverifiable without DNA. This CDR3 is built from 11 residues. The CDR3 spells CASRREYEQYF.

The chain combines TRBV15 with TRBJ2-5. Germline assignment: CDR1 LNHNV and CDR2 YYDKDF (reference sequence). The CDR3 extends over 14 amino acids. CDR3 residues: CATSRAGYQETQYF.

V usage is TRBV5-1 and J usage is TRBJ2-7; TCRdb calls TRBD1, which cannot be checked without DNA. The CDR3 sequence is 12 residues long. Germline assignment: CDR1 SGHRS and CDR2 YFSETQ. This CDR3 is CASSYGQYEQYF.

The chain is built from TRBV6-2 or TRBV6-3 and TRBJ1-5; TCRdb returns TRBD1, unconfirmable since there is no DNA. The CDR3 is 18 residues long. The germline CDR1 and CDR2 sequences are MNHEY and SVGEGT. CDR3 amino acids: CASSNVPRTDPSNQPQHF.

The chain couples TRBV2 to TRBJ2-4; with no DNA, the TCRdb D assignment of TRBD2 cannot be verified. The CDR3 has 19 residues. Germline V gene lookup returns CDR1 SNHLY and CDR2 FYNNEI. The CDR3 spells CASSDPASGGARAKNIQYF. The whole variable domain, filled in from reference TRBV2 and TRBJ2-4, reads EPEVTQTPSHQVTQMGQEVILRCVPISNHLYFYWYRQILGQKVEFLVSFYNNEISEKSEIFDDQFSVERPDGSNFTLKIRSTKLEDSAMYFCASSDPASGGARAKNIQYFGAGTRLSVL.